This T cell receptor (beta chain) appears in the sequencing data of a study of OX40 agonist ivuxolimab in advanced cancers. Measured with immunoSEQ multiplex PCR; TCRdb has only the in-frame clones, and not every one. The table has over 45,000 clones, roughly 89% seen once. The CDR3 covers 18 residues. Germline V lookup: CDR1 SGHAT, CDR2 FQNNGV. Trimming took 1 base from V and 4 from J, leaving 23 bases between them. The clonotype originates from an adult with an advanced solid tumor such as melanoma, head and neck, liver or kidney cancer. The chain combines TRBV11-2 with TRBJ2-7, with no clear D. Sequenced material: CD4+ or CD8+ T cells sorted from blood, taken in a trial of the OX40 agonist ivuxolimab. CDR3: CASSLVSLAVGRYYEQYF. CDR3 in DNA: TGTGCCAGCAGCTTAGTTTCTTTGGCTGTCGGACGCTATTACGAGCAGTACTTC. The whole variable domain, filled in from reference TRBV11-2 and TRBJ2-7, reads EAGVAQSPRYKIIEKRQSVAFWCNPISGHATLYWYQQILGQGPKLLIQFQNNGVVDDSQLPKDRFSAERLKGVDSTLKIQPAKLEDSAVYLCASSLVSLAVGRYYEQYFGPGTRLTVT.